This T cell receptor (beta chain) is from a study of shared clonotypes between healthy human individuals. Trimming took 1 base from V and 6 from J, leaving 12 bases between them. In germline, CDR1 is SGHTA, CDR2 FQGTGA. The CDR3 runs 14 residues. The donor population consisted of healthy HIV-negative adults with no recent acute infections or vaccinations. A CD45RA+ naive subset and a CD45RA-negative memory subset were split from CD4+ cells. Profiled with immunoSEQ multiplex PCR; TCRdb holds only in-frame clones, not every one. The table includes roughly 2,500,000 clones, approximately 93% detected once.

Specimen: naive CD4+ T cells from PBMCs. Subset described: CD45RA+ positively selected. This receptor was taken from a man aged 18 to 29 in good health. Some clones in this sample may be carry-over from other donors' samples. V gene TRBV7-3 combines with J gene TRBJ1-2; TRBD1 is a possible D gene (5 bases). CDR3: CASSLNPGKDGYTF. The CDR3 nucleotides are TGTGCCAGCAGCTTAAACCCAGGGAAGGATGGCTACACCTTC.